This T cell receptor (beta chain) emerged from a study of cytomegalovirus exposure and HLA in healthy donors. General study findings and limits: Published work reported that the classifier diagnosed cytomegalovirus status with high specificity and sensitivity. In vitro data verified three CMV-associated chains as specific for CMV antigens.

As to this clone: What it binds is not known.

Produced via immunoSEQ multiplex PCR; TCRdb's table is partial and in-frame only. The table records approximately 230,000 clones, 87% of them present only once. Trimming took 3 bases from V and 4 from J; bases not matched to a gene: 6. There are 15 residues in the CDR3. Germline CDR1 SNHLY, CDR2 FYNNEI. The sequence was obtained from a man aged 18 to 35 in good health and CMV-seropositive. Material: PBMCs. This chain links TRBV2 with TRBJ1-5, with TRBD1 matching 7 bases. Here the CDR3 DNA reads TGTGCCAGCAGTGACTTGGGACAGCCTAATCAGCCCCAGCATTTT. Its protein is CASSDLGQPNQPQHF.